This TCR beta chain comes out of a study of blood T cell repertoires in COVID-19. The wider study: Both acute and convalescent COVID-19 samples were obtained from the United States, Italy and Spain. T cells, B-cell-depleted T cells, or PBMCs supplied cDNA or gDNA.

Per the germline V gene, CDR1 is MNHEY and CDR2 is SVGAGI. The CDR3 totals 14 residues. V lost 7 bases and J 3 bases, leaving 15 bases between the germline ends. In the authors' workflow: Amplification from reference gene primers served as the basis for estimated nucleated cell counts. Measured with immunoSEQ multiplex PCR; TCRdb has only the in-frame clones, and not every one. Clone size and the V and J calls come from that table; the DNA yielded D and trimming. The data show roughly 40,000 clones, with approximately 90% seen just once and 4.5% to 7% held by the top ten. Sequenced: peripheral blood. The receptor was derived from a human donor in a cohort sampled during active COVID-19. The chain employs TRBV6-5 and TRBJ2-5, with D unclear. The CDR3 here is CASTQEVWEETQYF. The CDR3 coding sequence is TGTGCCAGCACTCAGGAAGTGTGGGAAGAGACCCAGTACTTC.